The 9 T cell receptor beta chains reported below all come from one sample, sequenced in a study of T-cell memory formation after mild COVID-19. Using its own MiXCR run on the 5' RACE reads, TCRdb lists one record per CDR3 protein. This sample yields almost 350,000 distinct CDR3 sequences, of which roughly 19% are seen a single time; 21% belongs to the top ten. What was sequenced was PBMCs or a T cell subset sorted from them (not recorded which). Receptor source: a man younger than 30 who had mild COVID-19 (a few samples of this study predate the infection). Cell type and time point are not known.

The chain links TRBV6-2 or TRBV6-3 to TRBJ1-6, with TRBD1 as a possible D gene (6 bases). The V gene's germline CDR1 is MNHEY and CDR2 SVGEGT. V lost 7 bases and J 0 bases, leaving 13 bases between the germline ends. This CDR3 spans 16 amino acids. In nucleotides, the CDR3 is TGTGCCAGCACCTACAGGGCCGCCTCCTATAATTCACCCCTCCACTTT. Encoded protein: CASTYRAASYNSPLHF.

This clonotype has only a few counts. The CDR3 protein is CASSPRKGSNYGYTF. The CDR3 DNA is TGTGCCAGCAGTCCTCGGAAGGGGTCTAACTATGGCTACACCTTC. The chain carries TRBV25-1 and TRBJ1-2, with a tentative D call TRBD1 (5 bases). Trimming stripped 5 bases from V and 0 bases from J, with 13 bases between. In germline, CDR1 is MGHDK, CDR2 SYGVNS. The CDR3 contains 15 residues.

This clonotype has a count of ten or more. This chain links TRBV9 with TRBJ2-1; 9 bases are shared with TRBD2. CDR1 is SGDLS, CDR2 YYNGEE, per germline. The J segment lost 9 bases and the V segment lost 4 bases, leaving 11 bases of the junction unmatched. This CDR3 is 15 amino acids long. In nucleotides, the CDR3 is TGTGCCAGCAGCCCTTACTCGCGGGGGGGCGGTGAGCAGTTCTTC. It translates to CASSPYSRGGGEQFF.

V and J are TRBV28 and TRBJ1-5; no clear D gene. V lost 6 bases, J lost 3 bases, and 12 bases lay in between. This CDR3 is 14 amino acids long. Germline V gene data show CDR1 as MDHEN and CDR2 as SYDVKM. The CDR3 region has the DNA TGTGCCAGCAGCGAAAGACGGGTCAATCAGCCCCAGCATTTT. Translating it yields CASSERRVNQPQHF.

The J gene is TRBJ1-1, the V gene TRBV5-1; D remains ambiguous. The germline V gene has CDR1 SGHRS and CDR2 YFSETQ. This CDR3 spans 13 amino acids. V lost 0 bases and J lost 5, with 8 bases in between. The CDR3 region has the DNA TGCGCCAGCAGCTTGGACGACCGGACTGAAGCTTTCTTT. Protein product: CASSLDDRTEAFF.

The chain couples TRBV7-2 to TRBJ1-5; D call uncertain. The CDR3 sequence is 14 residues long. V was trimmed by 1 base and J by 11 bases, leaving 15 bases between them. Germline values: CDR1 SGHTA, CDR2 FQGNSA. As DNA, the CDR3 is TGTGCCAGCAGCTTAGTCCAGTGGGCGGAGGCCCAGCATTTT. This gives the protein CASSLVQWAEAQHF.

CDR3 amino acids: CASSQGAGGGTDTQYF. DNA of the CDR3: TGCGCCAGCAGCCAAGGAGCGGGGGGAGGCACAGATACGCAGTATTTT. V and J are TRBV4-3 and TRBJ2-3; 9 nucleotides agree with TRBD2. The CDR3 totals 16 residues. Trimming took 1 base from V and 1 from J; bases not matched to a gene: 3. Germline values: CDR1 LGHNA, CDR2 YSLEER.

The chain uses TRBV28 and TRBJ1-2, with 8 bases matching TRBD1. Germline assignment: CDR1 MDHEN and CDR2 SYDVKM. The junction had 7 bases not matched to a gene; V was cut back by 5 bases and J by 2 bases. The CDR3 extends over 15 amino acids. CDR3 nucleotide sequence: TGTGCCAGCAGTCCAAGACAGGGGTGGAACTATGGCTACACCTTC. It codes for CASSPRQGWNYGYTF.

Ten or more counts support this clonotype. An end of the junction does not agree with germline; a read error may underlie this. The rearrangement uses TRBV5-1 and TRBJ2-3; a weak D match, TRBD1 (6 bases). This CDR3 contains 14 residues. CDR1 and CDR2 from the germline V gene are SGHRS and YFSETQ. CDR3 bases: TGTGCCAGCAGCTTAGGACAGAGCACAGATACGCAGTATTTT. Its protein is CASSLGQSTDTQYF.